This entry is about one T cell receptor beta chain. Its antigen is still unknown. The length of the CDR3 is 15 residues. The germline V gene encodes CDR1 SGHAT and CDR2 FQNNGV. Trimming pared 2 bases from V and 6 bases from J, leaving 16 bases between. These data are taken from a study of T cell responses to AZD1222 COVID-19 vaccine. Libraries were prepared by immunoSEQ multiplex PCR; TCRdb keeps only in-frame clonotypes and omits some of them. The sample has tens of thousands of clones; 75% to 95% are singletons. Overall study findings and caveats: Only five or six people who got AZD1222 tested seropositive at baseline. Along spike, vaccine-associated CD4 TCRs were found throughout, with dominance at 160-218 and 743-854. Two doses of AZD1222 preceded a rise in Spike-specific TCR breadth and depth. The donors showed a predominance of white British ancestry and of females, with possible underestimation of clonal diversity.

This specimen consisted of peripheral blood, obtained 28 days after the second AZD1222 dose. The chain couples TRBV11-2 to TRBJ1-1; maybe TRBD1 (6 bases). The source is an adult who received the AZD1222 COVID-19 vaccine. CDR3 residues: CASSLYLGQGSEAFF. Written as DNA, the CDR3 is TGTGCCAGCAGCTTATACCTGGGGCAGGGGTCTGAAGCTTTCTTT.